This T cell receptor beta chain was obtained from a study of vaccination effects on CD4 cells after COVID-19. Study in general: BNT162b2 vaccine or mRNA-1273 vaccine was given to participants in two doses.

The V and J ends lost 0 bases and 7 bases, in that order; junction bases with no gene match: 6. The V gene's germline CDR1 is SGHRS and CDR2 YFSETQ. CDR3 size: 15 residues. CD4+ T cells specific for antigen were expanded with viral peptide pools by the ViraFEST assay before sequencing. The culture ran for 9 to 11 days, and then CD4+ T cells were isolated. It was between March and December 2020 that the person had a SARS-CoV-2 infection confirmed by PCR. A pool of HIV-1 Nef peptides served as the condition for the negative control culture. Half-medium exchanges with IL-2 medium took place on days 3 and 7. Produced via immunoSEQ multiplex PCR; TCRdb's table is partial and in-frame only. The sample carries tens of thousands of clones, about 77% recorded once. A word on this clone: The antigen remains unidentified.

The clonotype was recovered from a human donor who had a prior SARS-CoV-2 infection. Specimen: CD4+ T cells from PBMCs cultured with HIV peptides, collected before COVID-19 vaccination. Subset denoted: HIV-1 Nef peptide pool negative control/reference culture. The V call is TRBV5-1, the J call TRBJ2-1; 8 positions match TRBD1. The CDR3 spells CASSLVIQGANEQFF. The CDR3 DNA reads as TGCGCCAGCAGCTTGGTGATCCAGGGGGCAAATGAGCAGTTCTTC.